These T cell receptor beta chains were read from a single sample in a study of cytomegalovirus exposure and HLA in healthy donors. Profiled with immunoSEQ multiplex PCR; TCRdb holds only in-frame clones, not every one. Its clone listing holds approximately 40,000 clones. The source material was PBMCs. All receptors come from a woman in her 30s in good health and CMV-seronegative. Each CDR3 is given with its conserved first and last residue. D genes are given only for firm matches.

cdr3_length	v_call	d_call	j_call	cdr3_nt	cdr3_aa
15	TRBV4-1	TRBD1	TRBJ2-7	TGCGCCAGCAGCCAAGGACAGGGGCCTGTGGGGGAGCAGTACTTC	CASSQGQGPVGEQYF
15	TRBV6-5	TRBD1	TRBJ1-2	TGTGCCAGCAGTCCGACAGGGGCCCTGTGGTATGGCTACACCTTC	CASSPTGALWYGYTF
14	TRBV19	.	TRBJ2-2	TGTGCCGTCCCGGAGGCAACGAACACCGGGGAGCTGTTTTTT	CAVPEATNTGELFF
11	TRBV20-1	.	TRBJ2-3	TGCAGTGCTAGACTCACAGATACGCAGTATTTT	CSARLTDTQYF
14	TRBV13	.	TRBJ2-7	TGTGCCAGCAGCTCCCTCCGCAGCTCCTACGAGCAGTACTTC	CASSSLRSSYEQYF
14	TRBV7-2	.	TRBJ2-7	TGTGCCAGCAGCTTGTCTGACAGTTTCTACGAGCAGTACTTC	CASSLSDSFYEQYF
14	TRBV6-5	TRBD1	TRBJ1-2	TGTGCCAGCAGGAAAAACAGGGGTTCCTATGGCTACACCTTC	CASRKNRGSYGYTF
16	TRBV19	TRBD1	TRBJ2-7	TGTGCCAGTAGGGGGACAGGGACCCAAAGCTCCTACGAGCAGTACTTC	CASRGTGTQSSYEQYF
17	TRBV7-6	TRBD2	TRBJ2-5	TGTGCCAGCAGCTTACTCTCGCTAGCGGGAGAACGGGAGACCCAGTACTTC	CASSLLSLAGERETQYF
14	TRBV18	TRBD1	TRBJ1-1	TGTGCCAGCTCCATTCTGAAGGGGGCTGGTGAAGCTTTCTTT	CASSILKGAGEAFF
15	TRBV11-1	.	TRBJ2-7	TGTGCCAGCAGTCCGCGGAGGAGGGAAAATTACGAGCAGTACTTC	CASSPRRRENYEQYF
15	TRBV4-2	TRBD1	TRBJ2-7	TGTGCCAGCAGCCAAGACGGACAGGGCTACTACGAGCAGTACTTC	CASSQDGQGYYEQYF
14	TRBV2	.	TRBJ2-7	TGTGCCAGCAGTGAGGAGGGAGCTCCCTCCGAGCAGTACTTC	CASSEEGAPSEQYF
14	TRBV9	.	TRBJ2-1	TGTGCCAGCGGAGGGGACAGCTCCTACAATGAGCAGTTCTTC	CASGGDSSYNEQFF
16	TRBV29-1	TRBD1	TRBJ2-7	TGCAGCGTTGAAGAGGACCGGGACAGGGAGGCTCACGAGCAGTACTTC	CSVEEDRDREAHEQYF
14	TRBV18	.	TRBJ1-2	TGTGCCAGCTCACCACTCGCCAGGGACTATGGCTACACCTTC	CASSPLARDYGYTF
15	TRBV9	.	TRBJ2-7	TGTGCCAGCAGCGTCGGAGCGGAGACTAGCTACGAGCAGTACTTC	CASSVGAETSYEQYF
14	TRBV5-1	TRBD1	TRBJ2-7	TGCGCCAGCAGCCCCCGGACAGGGGAGGGCGAGCAGTACTTC	CASSPRTGEGEQYF
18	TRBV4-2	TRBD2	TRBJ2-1	TGTGCCAGCAGCCAAGATCCGGCTAGCGGGAGTATCTACAATGAGCAGTTCTTC	CASSQDPASGSIYNEQFF
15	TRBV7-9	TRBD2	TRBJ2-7	TGTGCCAGCAGCCCAGTAGAGGCGGGAGTCTACGAGCAGTACTTC	CASSPVEAGVYEQYF
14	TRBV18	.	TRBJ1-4	TGTGCCAGCTCACAGGTGCAGGGTAATGAAAAACTGTTTTTT	CASSQVQGNEKLFF
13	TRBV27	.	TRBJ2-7	TGTGCCAGCAGCTGGAGCGTTTCCTACGAGCAGTACTTC	CASSWSVSYEQYF
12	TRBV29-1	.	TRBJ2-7	TGCAGCGTCGAACGGGACTCCTACGAGCAGTACTTC	CSVERDSYEQYF
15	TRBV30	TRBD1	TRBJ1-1	TGTGCCGGGAGAGGCGTAGGGACAGGGGCTGGGGAAGCTTTCTTT	CAGRGVGTGAGEAFF
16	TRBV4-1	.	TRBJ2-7	TGCGCCAGCAGCCTCTTTATTAGTGACTACTCCTACGAGCAGTACTTC	CASSLFISDYSYEQYF